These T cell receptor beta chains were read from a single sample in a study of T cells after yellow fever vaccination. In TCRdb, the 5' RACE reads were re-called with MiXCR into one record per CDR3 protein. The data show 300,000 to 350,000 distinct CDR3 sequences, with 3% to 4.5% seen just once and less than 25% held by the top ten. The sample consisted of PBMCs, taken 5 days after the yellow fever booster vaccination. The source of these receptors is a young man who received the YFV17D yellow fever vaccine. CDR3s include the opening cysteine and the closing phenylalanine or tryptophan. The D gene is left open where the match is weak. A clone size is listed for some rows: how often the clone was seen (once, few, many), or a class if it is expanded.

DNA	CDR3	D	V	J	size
TGTGCCAGCAGTCCCCGCCGGGACGGGGTTGGGACGAACACTGAAGCTTTCTTT	CASSPRRDGVGTNTEAFF	-	TRBV12-3/TRBV12-4	TRBJ1-1	few
TGTGCCAGCAGTAGGTGGGAGTGGACTGAAGCTTTCTTT	CASSRWEWTEAFF	-	TRBV9	TRBJ1-1	many
TGTGCCAGCAGCCCGAAATTCCGGGGCATTCAGTACTTC	CASSPKFRGIQYF	-	TRBV28	TRBJ2-4	few
TGCGCCAGCAGCCCGAGACCCGGGGAGCTGTTTTTT	CASSPRPGELFF	-	TRBV4-1	TRBJ2-2	many
TGTGCCAGCAGCCAAGGGGACACCTACTATGGCTACACCTTC	CASSQGDTYYGYTF	-	TRBV4-2	TRBJ1-2	few
TGCGCCAGCAGCTGGTGGTACGGCAGGGGTAATTCACCCCTCCACTTT	CASSWWYGRGNSPLHF	-	TRBV5-1	TRBJ1-6	few
TGTGCCAGCAAAGCGGCGGGTCCTCAGCCCCAGCATTTT	CASKAAGPQPQHF	-	TRBV12-3/TRBV12-4	TRBJ1-5	few
TGTGCCATCAGGGGGACTCCGTGGGGGACCCAGTACTTC	CAIRGTPWGTQYF	-	TRBV10-3	TRBJ2-5	many
TGCGCCAGCATGTCCGGGGCCAACGTCCTGACTTTC	CASMSGANVLTF	-	TRBV5-1	TRBJ2-6	many
TGTGCCAGCAGCGGGCTTTCGGGGGCCACTGAAGCTTTCTTT	CASSGLSGATEAFF	-	TRBV7-8	TRBJ1-1	-
TGTGCCAGCAGCTGGGGGACAGGGCCGTTGATGAACACTGAAGCTTTCTTT	CASSWGTGPLMNTEAFF	TRBD1	TRBV12-3/TRBV12-4	TRBJ1-1	-
TGCGCCAGCAGCCCGAGGATCCAACGGGACACCATATATTTT	CASSPRIQRDTIYF	-	TRBV4-1	TRBJ1-3	-
TGTGCCAGCAGCCCGATTTCCGGGGGGGATGAGACCCAGTACTTC	CASSPISGGDETQYF	TRBD2	TRBV7-2	TRBJ2-5	few
TGTGCCACAACAGGGCGAGGACGGGAGGCTGAAGCTTTCTTT	CATTGRGREAEAFF	-	TRBV7-2	TRBJ1-1	-
TGTGCCAGCAGCTCCCTAAGTGGGCCTGGGGCCAACGTCCTGACTTTC	CASSSLSGPGANVLTF	-	TRBV7-8	TRBJ2-6	many
TGTGCCATCAGTAACCGGGACCCAAGTCCGGATACGCAGTATTTT	CAISNRDPSPDTQYF	-	TRBV10-3	TRBJ2-3	many
TGTGCCAGCAGCCCCCCCCGGGCCAGAGGTTCACCCCTCCACTTT	CASSPPRARGSPLHF	-	TRBV12-3/TRBV12-4	TRBJ1-6	few
TGTGCCAGCAGTTTGGGACAGGGGGGTAACGGGGAGCTGTTTTTT	CASSLGQGGNGELFF	TRBD1	TRBV12-3/TRBV12-4	TRBJ2-2	many
TGTGCCAGCAGCCCAGAGGACAGGGGGTGGTATGGCTACACCTTC	CASSPEDRGWYGYTF	TRBD1	TRBV9	TRBJ1-2	few
TGTGCCAGCAGCCATTTGTGGGCAGGGACCACCGGGGAGCTGTTTTTT	CASSHLWAGTTGELFF	-	TRBV3-1	TRBJ2-2	many
TGTGCCAGCAGCTCCGGACAGTTGGATGGCTACACCTTC	CASSSGQLDGYTF	-	TRBV9	TRBJ1-2	few
TGCGCCAGCAGCTCGGTGGGGTGGCAAGAGACCCAGTACTTC	CASSSVGWQETQYF	-	TRBV5-1	TRBJ2-5	many
TGTGCCAGCAGCGTATCAGGGGAAGATACGCAGTATTTT	CASSVSGEDTQYF	-	TRBV9	TRBJ2-3	few
TGTGCCAGCAGTCTTGCTAGAGCGGGGGGATTCACAGATACGCAGTATTTT	CASSLARAGGFTDTQYF	TRBD2	TRBV6-1	TRBJ2-3	few
TGTGCCAGCAGCTTTATAAGCACAGATACGCAGTATTTT	CASSFISTDTQYF	-	TRBV7-8	TRBJ2-3	-
TGTGCCAGCAGCCAACCTAATCAGCCCCAGCATTTT	CASSQPNQPQHF	-	TRBV4-2	TRBJ1-5	-
TGTGCCATCAGTGACCGAAGAGGGCGGGAAGGTGAGCAGTTCTTC	CAISDRRGREGEQFF	-	TRBV10-3	TRBJ2-1	few
TGTGCCACCAGTGATTTGCAAGGTCGGCCTGAAGCCGGGGAGCTGTTTTTT	CATSDLQGRPEAGELFF	-	TRBV24-1	TRBJ2-2	many
TGCGCCAGCAGCTTTATGGGGGAGACTAATGAAAAACTGTTTTTT	CASSFMGETNEKLFF	-	TRBV5-1	TRBJ1-4	few
TGTGCCAGCAGCTTAAATTTTCACGTAACCGGGGAGCTGTTTTTT	CASSLNFHVTGELFF	-	TRBV7-3	TRBJ2-2	many
TGTGCCAGCAGTGAAACCCCACAGGGAGCTAACTATGGCTACACCTTC	CASSETPQGANYGYTF	-	TRBV2	TRBJ1-2	-
TGCGCCAGCAGCGGGGGACAGGGGGCCTCTGGGGCCAACGTCCTGACTTTC	CASSGGQGASGANVLTF	TRBD1	TRBV4-1	TRBJ2-6	few
TGTGCCAGCAGCTTGAAACTAGCGGGGGCCGATGAGCAGTTCTTC	CASSLKLAGADEQFF	TRBD2	TRBV5-4	TRBJ2-1	-
TGCGCCAGCAGCCAAGTACAGGGGGATACCGGGGAGCTGTTTTTT	CASSQVQGDTGELFF	TRBD1	TRBV4-1	TRBJ2-2	-
TGTGCCAGTACCATGGGGACGGATAGGGCTCCTTATGGCTACACCTTC	CASTMGTDRAPYGYTF	-	TRBV19	TRBJ1-2	-
TGTGCCAGCAGCTCCGGACTAGCGGGGGGGCACTACAATGAGCAGTTCTTC	CASSSGLAGGHYNEQFF	TRBD2	TRBV7-9	TRBJ2-1	many
TGCAGTGCTAGCTTCCCAGGGAGCAATCAGCCCCAGCATTTT	CSASFPGSNQPQHF	-	TRBV20-1	TRBJ1-5	few
TGTGCCAGCAGCTTGGGCAGAAACACCATATATTTT	CASSLGRNTIYF	-	TRBV5-4	TRBJ1-3	many
TGTGCCAGCAGTTATCCTCCTGAGGGTGGCTACACCTTC	CASSYPPEGGYTF	-	TRBV6-2/TRBV6-3	TRBJ1-2	many
TGCGCCAGCCACAGAGAAGCCGGGTCCTTCTATGGCTACACCTTC	CASHREAGSFYGYTF	-	TRBV5-1	TRBJ1-2	many
TGCGCCAGCACCCCCCTTCAGGGGCGCGCTTACGAGCAGTACTTC	CASTPLQGRAYEQYF	-	TRBV5-1	TRBJ2-7	many
TGTGCCTCACTAGCGGGCACAGATACGCAGTATTTT	CASLAGTDTQYF	TRBD2	TRBV28	TRBJ2-3	-
TGTGCCAGCAGCCCGGGGAGGGGGGCAGATACGCAGTATTTT	CASSPGRGADTQYF	-	TRBV9	TRBJ2-3	-
TGTGCCAGCAGCCTGGGGGGGAGCACTGAAGCTTTCTTT	CASSLGGSTEAFF	-	TRBV27	TRBJ1-1	many
TGTGCCATCAGTACTACTAGCGGGGGAGGCACAGATACGCAGTATTTT	CAISTTSGGGTDTQYF	TRBD2	TRBV10-3	TRBJ2-3	-
TGTGCCAGCAGACAACTCCGGGACCCACTCCGACTCAATGAGCAGTTCTTC	CASRQLRDPLRLNEQFF	-	TRBV6-2/TRBV6-3	TRBJ2-1	few
TGTGCCAGCAGCAACGACAGGGAATTAGAAAAACTGTTTTTT	CASSNDRELEKLFF	TRBD1	TRBV9	TRBJ1-4	-
TGTGCCAGCAGCCAAGAGCGGGGGGGCCCAGATACGCAGTATTTT	CASSQERGGPDTQYF	TRBD2	TRBV4-2	TRBJ2-3	many
TGTGCCATCAGTGAGGGGGGAGGGAACACTGAAGCTTTCTTT	CAISEGGGNTEAFF	-	TRBV10-3	TRBJ1-1	-
TGTGCCACCAGGCCGACATCTGAAGCTTTCTTT	CATRPTSEAFF	-	TRBV24-1	TRBJ1-1	few
TGTGCCAGCAGATACCTTACCAGCGGTAATAAGCAGTTCTTC	CASRYLTSGNKQFF	-	TRBV12-3/TRBV12-4	TRBJ2-1	many
TGTGCCAGCAGCCAAGAGACCGGTTGGAACACCGGGGAGCTGTTTTTT	CASSQETGWNTGELFF	-	TRBV4-2	TRBJ2-2	few
TGTGCCAGCAGCACCCTGGTTGCAGGGACAGGGTTAGATACGCAGTATTTT	CASSTLVAGTGLDTQYF	TRBD1	TRBV9	TRBJ2-3	many
TGTGCCAGCAGCCTGCGGGGGGACCTACGCACCGGGGAGCTGTTTTTT	CASSLRGDLRTGELFF	TRBD2	TRBV5-6	TRBJ2-2	many
TGCGCCAGCAGCTTGGGTATTTTTCAGGGACGCTCCCGGGATGGCTACACCTTC	CASSLGIFQGRSRDGYTF	-	TRBV5-1	TRBJ1-2	few
TGTGCCAGCAGCTTAGAACTAGCGCGGACCGTTGGTACGCAGTATTTT	CASSLELARTVGTQYF	TRBD2	TRBV7-8	TRBJ2-3	few
TGTGCCAGCTCACCGCCCGGGACAGTGAACACTGAAGCTTTCTTT	CASSPPGTVNTEAFF	TRBD1	TRBV28	TRBJ1-1	many